This T cell receptor beta chain was profiled in a study of blood T cell repertoires in COVID-19. Study summary: Spain, Italy and the United States supplied samples that represented acute and convalescent COVID-19.

The ends were cut back, 4 bases at V and 4 bases at J, with 12 bases in the middle. The germline V gene encodes CDR1 SGHNT and CDR2 YYREEE (reference sequence). The CDR3 runs to 14 residues. Authors' analysis steps: Using reference gene primer amplification, nucleated cell counts were estimated. Libraries were prepared by immunoSEQ multiplex PCR; TCRdb keeps only in-frame clonotypes and omits some of them. The V and J calls and clone size were taken over from that table, and D and trimming were inferred from the DNA. The top ten clones hold 2.5% to 4% of a sample with about 340,000 clones, approximately 90% of them seen once.

V usage is TRBV5-4 and J usage is TRBJ2-1, with D maybe TRBD2 (6 bases). This TCR was sampled from a woman aged 18-35 years who had recovered from COVID-19. Sequenced sample: peripheral blood. CDR3: CASSPGVVYNEQFF. The CDR3 region has the DNA TGTGCCAGCAGCCCGGGGGTCGTGTACAATGAGCAGTTCTTC.